Following are 4 T cell receptor beta chains from one sample sequenced in a study of T cells after yellow fever vaccination. TCRdb re-called the 5' RACE reads with MiXCR, one entry per CDR3 protein. Altogether 250,000 or so distinct CDR3 sequences are present, approximately 3.6% being singletons, with the ten largest covering about 20%. The sequences come from PBMCs, collected 15 days after the yellow fever booster vaccination. All receptors derive from a man between 18 and 35 years old who received the YFV17D yellow fever vaccine.

This clonotype showed up many times. The chain combines TRBV7-2 with TRBJ2-7; D is unclear. Trimming stripped 5 bases from V and 5 bases from J, with 7 bases between. The CDR3 sequence is 11 residues long. The germline CDR1 and CDR2 sequences are SGHTA and FQGNSA. CDR3 DNA: TGTGCCAGCAGCCCAATGCACGAGCAGTACTTC. This translates into CASSPMHEQYF.

Many counts were recorded for this clonotype. The gene calls are TRBV20-1 and TRBJ1-2; the D is unclear. The V and J ends lost 5 bases and 2 bases respectively, with 9 bases between them. Germline V lookup: CDR1 DFQATT, CDR2 SNEGSKA (reference sequence). This CDR3 is 12 amino acids long. Written as DNA, the CDR3 is TGCAGTGCTTCACAGAGGAACTATGGCTACACCTTC. Translating gives CSASQRNYGYTF.

This clonotype was detected many times. The gene calls are TRBV2 and TRBJ2-7, with TRBD2 matching 12 bases. V shed 7 bases and J 5 bases; nucleotides not matched to a gene: 9. CDR1 and CDR2 from the germline V gene are SNHLY and FYNNEI. The CDR3 extends over 15 amino acids. The CDR3 loop reads CASNGLAGGLDEQYF. The CDR3 nucleotides read TGTGCCAGCAACGGTCTAGCGGGGGGGCTGGACGAGCAGTACTTC.

This clonotype was picked up many times. The chain employs TRBV3-1 and TRBJ1-1; 7 bases are shared with TRBD1. Trimming removed 1 base from V and 8 bases from J; junction bases left unmatched: 4. This CDR3 region has 13 residues. CDR1 is LGHDT, CDR2 YNNKEL, per germline (reference sequence). The CDR3 bases are TGTGCCAGCAGCCAAGGAAGACAGGGAGAAGCTTTCTTT. It encodes CASSQGRQGEAFF. Looking up the rest from reference TRBV3-1 and TRBJ1-1 gives the full variable domain: DTAVSQTPKYLVTQMGNDKSIKCEQNLGHDTMYWYKQDSKKFLKIMFSYNNKELIINETVPNRFSPKSPDKAHLNLHINSLELGDSAVYFCASSQGRQGEAFFGQGTRLTVV.